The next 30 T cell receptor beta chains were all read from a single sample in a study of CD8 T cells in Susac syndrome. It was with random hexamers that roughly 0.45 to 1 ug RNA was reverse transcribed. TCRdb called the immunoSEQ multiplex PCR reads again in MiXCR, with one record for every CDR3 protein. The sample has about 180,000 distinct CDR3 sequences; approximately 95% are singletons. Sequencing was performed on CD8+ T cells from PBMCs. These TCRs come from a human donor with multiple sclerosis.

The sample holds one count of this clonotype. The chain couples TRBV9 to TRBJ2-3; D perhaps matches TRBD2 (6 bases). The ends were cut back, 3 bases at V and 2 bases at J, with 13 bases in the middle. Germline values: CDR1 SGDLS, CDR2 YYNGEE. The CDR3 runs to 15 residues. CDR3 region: CASSGGGAVTDTQYF. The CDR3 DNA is TGTGCCAGCAGCGGAGGAGGGGCGGTCACAGATACGCAGTATTTT.

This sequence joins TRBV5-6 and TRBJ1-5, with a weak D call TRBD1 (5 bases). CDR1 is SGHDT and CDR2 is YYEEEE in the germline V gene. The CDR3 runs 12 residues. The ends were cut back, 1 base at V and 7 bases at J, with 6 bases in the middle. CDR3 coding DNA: TGTGCCAGCAGCTTGCAGGGACAGCCCCAGCATTTT. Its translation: CASSLQGQPQHF.

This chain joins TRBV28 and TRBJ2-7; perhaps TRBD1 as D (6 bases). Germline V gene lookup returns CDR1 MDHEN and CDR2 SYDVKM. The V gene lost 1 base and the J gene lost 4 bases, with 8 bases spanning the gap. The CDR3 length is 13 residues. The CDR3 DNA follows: TGTGCCAGCAGTTTATACAGGGCTTACGAGCAGTACTTC. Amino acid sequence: CASSLYRAYEQYF.

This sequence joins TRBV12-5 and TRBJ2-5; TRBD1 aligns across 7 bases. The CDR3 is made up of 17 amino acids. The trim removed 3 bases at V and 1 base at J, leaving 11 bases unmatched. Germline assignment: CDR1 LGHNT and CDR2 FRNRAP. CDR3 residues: CASGFPPSGQLQETQYF. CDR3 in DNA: TGTGCTAGTGGTTTCCCGCCCTCGGGACAGCTCCAAGAGACCCAGTACTTC.

CDR3 DNA: TGTGCCAGCAGCCAAGATAGTGCGCAGTTCTACGAGCAGTACTTC. The encoded protein is CASSQDSAQFYEQYF. V gene TRBV3-1 combines with J gene TRBJ2-7; no clear D. Germline V lookup: CDR1 LGHDT, CDR2 YNNKEL (reference sequence). Trimming took off 0 bases at V and 3 bases at J, with 12 bases between the two ends. This CDR3 has 15 amino acids.

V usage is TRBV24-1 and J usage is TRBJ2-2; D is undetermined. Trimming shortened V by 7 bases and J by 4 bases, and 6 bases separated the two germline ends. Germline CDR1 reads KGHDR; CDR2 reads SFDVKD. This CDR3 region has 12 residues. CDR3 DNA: TGTGCCACCAGAAGTTCCACCGGGGAGCTGTTTTTT. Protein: CATRSSTGELFF.

The CDR3 region has the DNA TGCAGTGCTAGATCCCGACAGGACTACGAGCAGTACTTC. This encodes CSARSRQDYEQYF. The V and J genes are TRBV20-1 and TRBJ2-7, with a possible D match to TRBD1 (6 bases). Between the trimmed V and J ends, which lost 2 bases and 3 bases, there was a span of 11 bases. CDR1 is DFQATT, CDR2 SNEGSKA, per germline (reference sequence). CDR3 length: 13 residues.

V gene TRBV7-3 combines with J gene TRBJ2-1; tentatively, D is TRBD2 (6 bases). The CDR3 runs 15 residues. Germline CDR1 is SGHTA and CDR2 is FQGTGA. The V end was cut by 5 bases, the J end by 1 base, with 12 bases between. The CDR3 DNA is TGTGCCAGCAGCGTACGCGGGGAATCCTACAATGAGCAGTTCTTC. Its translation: CASSVRGESYNEQFF.

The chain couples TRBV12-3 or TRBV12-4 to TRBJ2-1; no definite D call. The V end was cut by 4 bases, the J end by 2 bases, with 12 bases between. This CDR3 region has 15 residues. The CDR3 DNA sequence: TGTGCCAGCAGTTATGCCGCTTTGACCTACAATGAGCAGTTCTTC. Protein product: CASSYAALTYNEQFF.

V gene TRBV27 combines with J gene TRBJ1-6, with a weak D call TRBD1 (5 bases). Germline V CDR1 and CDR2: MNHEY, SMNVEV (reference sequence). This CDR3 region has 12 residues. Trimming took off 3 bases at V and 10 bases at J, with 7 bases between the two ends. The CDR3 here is CASSFGQSPLHF. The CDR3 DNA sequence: TGTGCCAGCAGTTTCGGACAATCACCCCTCCACTTT.

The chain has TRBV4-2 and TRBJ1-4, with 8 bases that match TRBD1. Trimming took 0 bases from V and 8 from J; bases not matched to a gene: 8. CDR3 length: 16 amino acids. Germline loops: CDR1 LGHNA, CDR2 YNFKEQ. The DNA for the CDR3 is TGTGCCAGCAGCCAAGAAGGAGGACAGGGAAGAGAAAAACTGTTTTTT. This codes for CASSQEGGQGREKLFF.

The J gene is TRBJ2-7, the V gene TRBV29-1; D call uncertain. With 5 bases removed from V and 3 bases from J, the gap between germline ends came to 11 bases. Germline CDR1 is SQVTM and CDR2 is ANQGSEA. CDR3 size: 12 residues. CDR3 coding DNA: TGCAGCGTTAGAATCGACAACTACGAGCAGTACTTC. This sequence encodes CSVRIDNYEQYF.

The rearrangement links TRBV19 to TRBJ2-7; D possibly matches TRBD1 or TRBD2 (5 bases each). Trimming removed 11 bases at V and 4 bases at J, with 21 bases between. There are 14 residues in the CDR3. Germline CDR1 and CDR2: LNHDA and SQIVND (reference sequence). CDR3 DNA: TGTGCCTCTTCCCGTGAGGGGAGAAGATACGAGCAGTACTTC. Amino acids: CASSREGRRYEQYF. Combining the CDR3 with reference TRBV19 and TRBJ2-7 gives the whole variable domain DGGITQSPKYLFRKEGQNVTLSCEQNLNHDAMYWYRQDPGQGLRLIYYSQIVNDFQKGDIAEGYSVSREKKESFPLTVTSAQKNPTAFYLCASSREGRRYEQYFGPGTRLTVT.

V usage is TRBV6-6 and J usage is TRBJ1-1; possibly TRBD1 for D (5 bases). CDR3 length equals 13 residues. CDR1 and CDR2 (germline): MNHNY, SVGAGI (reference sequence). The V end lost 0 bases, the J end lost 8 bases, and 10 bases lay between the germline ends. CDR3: CASSYSRGEEAFF. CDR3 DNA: TGTGCCAGCAGTTACTCGAGAGGGGAGGAAGCTTTCTTT.

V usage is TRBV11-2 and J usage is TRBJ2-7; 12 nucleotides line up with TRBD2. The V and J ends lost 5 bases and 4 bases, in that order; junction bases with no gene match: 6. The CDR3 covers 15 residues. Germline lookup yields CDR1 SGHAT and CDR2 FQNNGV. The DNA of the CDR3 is TGTGCCAGCAGCCTACTAGCGGGAGGTGGTTACGAGCAGTACTTC. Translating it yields CASSLLAGGGYEQYF.

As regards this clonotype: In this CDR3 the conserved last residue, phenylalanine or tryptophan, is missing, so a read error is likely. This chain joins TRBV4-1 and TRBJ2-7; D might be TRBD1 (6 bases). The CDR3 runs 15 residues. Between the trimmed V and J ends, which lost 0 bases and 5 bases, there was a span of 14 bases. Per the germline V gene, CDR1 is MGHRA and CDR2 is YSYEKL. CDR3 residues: CASSQDPTGINEQYL. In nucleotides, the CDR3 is TGCGCCAGCAGCCAAGACCCAACAGGGATCAACGAGCAGTACCTC.

The CDR3, as DNA: TGTGCCAGCAGCTTAAGGGCGGAAGTTGGGGGCTACACCTTC. This gives the protein CASSLRAEVGGYTF. J is TRBJ1-2 and V is TRBV7-6; D gene ambiguous. V lost 2 bases to trimming and J lost 8 bases, with 15 bases between them. Germline CDR1 SGHVS, CDR2 FNYEAQ. CDR3 length equals 14 residues.

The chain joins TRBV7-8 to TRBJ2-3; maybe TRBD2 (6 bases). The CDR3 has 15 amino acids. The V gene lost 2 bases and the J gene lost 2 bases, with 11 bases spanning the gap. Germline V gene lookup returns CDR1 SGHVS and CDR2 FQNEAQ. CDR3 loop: CASSLLAGPTDTQYF. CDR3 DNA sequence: TGTGCCAGCAGCTTACTGGCGGGGCCCACAGATACGCAGTATTTT.

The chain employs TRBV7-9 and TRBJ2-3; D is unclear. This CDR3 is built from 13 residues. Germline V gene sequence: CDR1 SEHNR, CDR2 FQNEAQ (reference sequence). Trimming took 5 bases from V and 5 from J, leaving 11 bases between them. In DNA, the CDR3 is TGTGCCAGCAGCCCCTTCCTTGAAGATACGCAGTATTTT. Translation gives CASSPFLEDTQYF. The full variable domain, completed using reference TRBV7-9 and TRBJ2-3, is DTGVSQNPRHKITKRGQNVTFRCDPISEHNRLYWYRQTLGQGPEFLTYFQNEAQLEKSRLLSDRFSAERPKGSFSTLEIQRTEQGDSAMYLCASSPFLEDTQYFGPGTRLTVL.

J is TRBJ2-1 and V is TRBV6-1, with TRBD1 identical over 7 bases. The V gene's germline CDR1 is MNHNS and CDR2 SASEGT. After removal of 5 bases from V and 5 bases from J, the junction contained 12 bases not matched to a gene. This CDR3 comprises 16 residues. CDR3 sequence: CASSPPGGQPNNEQFF. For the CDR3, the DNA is TGTGCCAGCAGTCCCCCTGGGGGACAGCCAAACAATGAGCAGTTCTTC.

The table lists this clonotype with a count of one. The CDR3 is CASSQGPSYEQYF. The DNA of the CDR3 is TGCGCCAGCAGCCAAGGCCCTTCCTACGAGCAGTACTTC. V usage is TRBV4-1 and J usage is TRBJ2-7; D remains ambiguous. The CDR3 covers 13 residues. Germline V lookup: CDR1 MGHRA, CDR2 YSYEKL. The V end lost 1 base, the J end lost 1 base, and 5 bases lay between the germline ends.

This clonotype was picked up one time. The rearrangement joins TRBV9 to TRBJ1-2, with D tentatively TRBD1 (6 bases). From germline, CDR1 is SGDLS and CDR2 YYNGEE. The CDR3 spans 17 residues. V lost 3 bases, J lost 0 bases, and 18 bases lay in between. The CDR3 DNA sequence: TGTGCCAGCAGCGCCCAAACCCGGGACACTTCTAACTATGGCTACACCTTC. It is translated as CASSAQTRDTSNYGYTF.

DNA of the CDR3: TGTGCCTGGAGTGCAGGGACAGTCGGACAGCCCCAGCATTTT. It specifies CAWSAGTVGQPQHF. The rearrangement uses TRBV30 and TRBJ1-5; 7 bases match TRBD1. The germline V gene has CDR1 GTSNPN and CDR2 SVGIG (reference sequence). J was trimmed by 7 bases and V by 1 base; bases with no gene match: 7. This CDR3 comprises 14 residues.

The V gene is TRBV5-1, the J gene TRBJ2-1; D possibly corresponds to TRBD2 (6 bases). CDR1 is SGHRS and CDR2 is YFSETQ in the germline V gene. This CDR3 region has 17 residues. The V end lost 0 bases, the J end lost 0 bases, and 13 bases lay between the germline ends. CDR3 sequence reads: CASSLAWDGSSYNEQFF. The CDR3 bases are TGCGCCAGCAGCTTGGCTTGGGACGGGAGCTCCTACAATGAGCAGTTCTTC.

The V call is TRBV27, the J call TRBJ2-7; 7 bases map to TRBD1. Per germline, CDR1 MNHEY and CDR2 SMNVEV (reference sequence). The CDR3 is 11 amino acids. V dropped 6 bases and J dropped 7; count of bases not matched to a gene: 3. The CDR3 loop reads CASRTGWEQYF. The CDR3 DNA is TGTGCCAGCAGGACAGGGTGGGAGCAGTACTTC.

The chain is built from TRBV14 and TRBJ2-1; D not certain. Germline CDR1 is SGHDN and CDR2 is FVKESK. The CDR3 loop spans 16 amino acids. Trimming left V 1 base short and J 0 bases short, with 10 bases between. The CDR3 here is CASSQGAYSSYNEQFF. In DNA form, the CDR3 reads TGTGCCAGCAGCCAAGGGGCTTACAGCTCCTACAATGAGCAGTTCTTC.

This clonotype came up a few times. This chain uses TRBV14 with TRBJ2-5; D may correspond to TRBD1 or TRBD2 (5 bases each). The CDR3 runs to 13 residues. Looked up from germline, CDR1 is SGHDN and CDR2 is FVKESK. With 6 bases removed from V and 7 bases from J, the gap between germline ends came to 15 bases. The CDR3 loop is CASSWGTAGTQYF. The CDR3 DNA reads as TGTGCCAGCAGTTGGGGGACGGCCGGGACCCAGTACTTC.

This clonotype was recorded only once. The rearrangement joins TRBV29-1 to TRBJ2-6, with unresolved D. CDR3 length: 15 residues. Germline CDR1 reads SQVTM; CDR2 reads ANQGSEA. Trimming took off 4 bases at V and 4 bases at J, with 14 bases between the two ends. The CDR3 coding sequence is TGCAGCGTTGTAGTTTCCCGCGCCGGGGCCAACGTCCTGACTTTC. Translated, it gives CSVVVSRAGANVLTF.

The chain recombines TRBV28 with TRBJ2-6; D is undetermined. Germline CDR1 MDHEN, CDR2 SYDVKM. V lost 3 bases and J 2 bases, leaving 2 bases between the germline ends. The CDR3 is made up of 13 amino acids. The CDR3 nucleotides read TGTGCCAGCAGTTTCACTGGGGCCAACGTCCTGACTTTC. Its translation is CASSFTGANVLTF. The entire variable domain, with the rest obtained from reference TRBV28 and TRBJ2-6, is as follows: DVKVTQSSRYLVKRTGEKVFLECVQDMDHENMFWYRQDPGLGLRLIYFSYDVKMKEKGDIPEGYSVSREKKERFSLILESASTNQTSMYLCASSFTGANVLTFGAGSRLTVL.

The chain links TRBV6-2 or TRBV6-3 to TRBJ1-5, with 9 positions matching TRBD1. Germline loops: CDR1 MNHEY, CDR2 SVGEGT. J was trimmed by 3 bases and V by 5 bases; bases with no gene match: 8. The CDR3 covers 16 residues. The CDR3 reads CASSDHRDRANQPQHF. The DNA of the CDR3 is TGTGCCAGCAGTGATCACCGGGACAGGGCCAATCAGCCCCAGCATTTT.